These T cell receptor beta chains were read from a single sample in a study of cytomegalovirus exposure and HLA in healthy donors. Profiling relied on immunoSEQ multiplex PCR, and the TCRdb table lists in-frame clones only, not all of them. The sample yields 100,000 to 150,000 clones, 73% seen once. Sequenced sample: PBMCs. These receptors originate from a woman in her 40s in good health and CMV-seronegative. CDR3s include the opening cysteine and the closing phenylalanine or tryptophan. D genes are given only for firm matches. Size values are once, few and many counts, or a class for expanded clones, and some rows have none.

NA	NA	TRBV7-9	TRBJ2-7	TGTGCCAGCAGCCGATCCGGGGAGGGGGCCTACGAGCAGTACTTC	CASSRSGEGAYEQYF
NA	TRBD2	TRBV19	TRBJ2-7	TGTGCCAGTACCTCGACTAGCGGGGCAACCTACGAGCAGTACTTC	CASTSTSGATYEQYF
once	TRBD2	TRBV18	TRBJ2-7	TGTGCCAGCTCACCGTCCGTGAGCGGGGTCTACGAGCAGTACTTC	CASSPSVSGVYEQYF
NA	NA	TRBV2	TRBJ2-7	TGTGCCAGCACCTCTCGGGTAGGAGGGGGGGCCCGGTACGAGCAGTACTTC	CASTSRVGGGARYEQYF
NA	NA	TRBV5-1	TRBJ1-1	TGCGCCAGCAGCCAGGGCCAGAACACTGAAGCTTTCTTT	CASSQGQNTEAFF
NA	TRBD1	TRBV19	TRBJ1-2	TGTGCCAGTAGATTCAGGGGGCAGGACTATGGCTACACCTTC	CASRFRGQDYGYTF
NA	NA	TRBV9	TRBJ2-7	TGTGCCAGCAGCCATGCTATAGCGGTTCCCTCCTACGAGCAGTACTTC	CASSHAIAVPSYEQYF
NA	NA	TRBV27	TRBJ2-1	TGTGCCAGCAGCAGGGCGGATGAGCAGTTCTTC	CASSRADEQFF
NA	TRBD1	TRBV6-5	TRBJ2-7	TGTGCCAGCGGGATCTCGGGACAGACCTACGAGCAGTACTTC	CASGISGQTYEQYF
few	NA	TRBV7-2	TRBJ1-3	TGTGCCAGCAGCTTAGGACATTCCTCTGGAAACACCATATATTTT	CASSLGHSSGNTIYF
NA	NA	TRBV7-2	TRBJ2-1	TGTGCCAGCAGCTTTGCCGGGAGTGGTCACAATGAGCAGTTCTTC	CASSFAGSGHNEQFF
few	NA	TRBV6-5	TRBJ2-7	TGTGCCAGCAGTTACTGGCGGGGACGCTACGAGCAGTACTTC	CASSYWRGRYEQYF
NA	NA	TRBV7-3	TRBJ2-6	TGTGCCAGCAGCCAGGCTTTTTCCCCAGTAGGGGCCAACGTCCTGACTTTC	CASSQAFSPVGANVLTF
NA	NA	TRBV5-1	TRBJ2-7	TGCGCCAGCAGCTTGGTTGCAGGTCACTCCTACGAGCAGTACTTC	CASSLVAGHSYEQYF
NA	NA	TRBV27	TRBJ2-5	TGTGCCAGCAGTTTTGGCGGCCAAGAGACCCAGTACTTC	CASSFGGQETQYF
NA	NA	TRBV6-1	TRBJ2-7	TGTGCCAGCAGTGAAGGTACAGGCCAACCCTACGAGCAGTACTTC	CASSEGTGQPYEQYF
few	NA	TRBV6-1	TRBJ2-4	TGTGCCAGCAGTGCAGGGATGGTAGCCAAAAACATTCAGTACTTC	CASSAGMVAKNIQYF
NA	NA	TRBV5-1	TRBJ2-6	TGCGCCAGCAGCTTGGCTACTGGGGCCAACGTCCTGACTTTC	CASSLATGANVLTF
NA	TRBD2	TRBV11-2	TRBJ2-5	TGTGCCAGCAGCTTAGAACTAGCGGGGGGGCAGGGGACCCAGTACTTC	CASSLELAGGQGTQYF
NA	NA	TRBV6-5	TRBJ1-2	TGTGCCAGCAGTGGAGGGGGGGGCTATGACTACACCTTC	CASSGGGGYDYTF
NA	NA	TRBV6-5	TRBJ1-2	TGTGCCAGCAGTTACTCACGGGGGGCAGGGGCCTATGGCTACACCTTC	CASSYSRGAGAYGYTF
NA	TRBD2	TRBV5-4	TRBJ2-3	TGTGCCAGCAGCACCAACAGCGGGGGGCGCACAGATACGCAGTATTTT	CASSTNSGGRTDTQYF
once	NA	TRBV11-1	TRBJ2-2	TGTGCCACCTCTCGACTAGACAACACCGGGGAGCTGTTTTTT	CATSRLDNTGELFF
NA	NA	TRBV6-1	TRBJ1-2	TGTGCCAGCAGTGAATGGCCGGCGGCGTGCACCTTC	CASSEWPAACTF
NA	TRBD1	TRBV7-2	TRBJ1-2	TGTGCCAGCAGCTTAGGGGGGGGGACAGGAGCACCGTTGAACTATGGCTACACCTTC	CASSLGGGTGAPLNYGYTF
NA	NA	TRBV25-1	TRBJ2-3	TGTGCCAGCAGTGATAGATCCAGCACAGATACGCAGTATTTT	CASSDRSSTDTQYF
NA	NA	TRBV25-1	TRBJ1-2	TGTGCCAGCAGTGAGCCAGGGGACTATGGCTACACCTTC	CASSEPGDYGYTF
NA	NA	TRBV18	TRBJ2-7	TGTGCCAGCTCACCCGTATCCTACGAGCAGTACTTC	CASSPVSYEQYF
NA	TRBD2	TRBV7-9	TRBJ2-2	TGTGCCAGCAGCTTTTGGACTAGCGGGAGACTATCCACCGGGGAGCTGTTTTTT	CASSFWTSGRLSTGELFF
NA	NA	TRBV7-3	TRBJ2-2	TGTGCCAGCAGCTTAACGTTAGGGCAACAGGGCGGGGAGCTGTTTTTT	CASSLTLGQQGGELFF
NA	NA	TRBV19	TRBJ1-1	TGTGCCAGTAGCCAACCTACTTACCCGAACACTGAAGCTTTCTTT	CASSQPTYPNTEAFF
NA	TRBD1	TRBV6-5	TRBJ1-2	TGTGCCAGCAGTTACTCGTACGGGACAGTTAACTATGGCTACACCTTC	CASSYSYGTVNYGYTF
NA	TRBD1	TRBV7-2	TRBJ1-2	TGTGCCAGCAGCCCCCCGACAGGCGGGACAGGGGGAGTCTATGGCTACACCTTC	CASSPPTGGTGGVYGYTF
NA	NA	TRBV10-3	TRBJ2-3	TGTGCCACCACGGGGTCAGATACGCAGTATTTT	CATTGSDTQYF
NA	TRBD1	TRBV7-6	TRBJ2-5	TGTGCCACCGGGACAGGGCTTGAGTTTAAAGGGACCCAGTACTTC	CATGTGLEFKGTQYF
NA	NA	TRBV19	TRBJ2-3	TGTGCCAGTAGTATTCTTCCGGGGGAGAGCACAGATACGCAGTATTTT	CASSILPGESTDTQYF
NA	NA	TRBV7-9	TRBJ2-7	TGTGCCAGCGGACTGTCCTACGAGCAGTACTTC	CASGLSYEQYF
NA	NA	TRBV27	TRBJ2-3	TGTGCCAGCAGTTCACAAGCGTCTGCAGATACGCAGTATTTT	CASSSQASADTQYF
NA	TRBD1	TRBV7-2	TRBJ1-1	TGTGCCAGCAGGGAACAGGGGTTGAAGAGGGTGAACACTGAAGCTTTCTTT	CASREQGLKRVNTEAFF
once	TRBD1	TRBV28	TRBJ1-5	TGTGCCAGCAGTCCCGGGGGACAGAGCAATCAGCCCCAGCATTTT	CASSPGGQSNQPQHF
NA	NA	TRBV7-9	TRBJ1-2	TGTTCCAGCAGCTTTGACATTACCTCCTACTATGGCTACACCTTC	CSSSFDITSYYGYTF